The present TCR beta chain was sequenced within a study of TIL therapy for anti-PD-1-resistant metastatic lung cancer. The ends were cut back, 2 bases at V and 4 bases at J, with 14 bases in the middle. This CDR3 is 15 amino acids long. Germline CDR1 MNHEY, CDR2 SMNVEV (reference sequence). Sequencing used immunoSEQ v3. Method: immunoSEQ multiplex PCR; TCRdb's copy keeps in-frame clones and lacks some. The sample shows more than 90,000 clones, roughly 65% of them seen only once. The time point is: pre-treatment sample, taken before nivolumab and TIL therapy. Pleural nodules or supraclavicular lymph nodes made up most of the excised metastases sampled. About this clone: Its antigen is not known.

Overall study results and limits: Many TIL product clones were absent from baseline tumor, suggesting clonal contraction.

V is TRBV27 and J is TRBJ1-2; D perhaps matches TRBD1 (6 bases). This TCR was recovered from a person aged 25 to 85 with non-small cell lung cancer. The sample in question was tumor tissue, obtained at baseline. CDR3 nucleotide sequence: TGTGCCAGCAGTTTAACAGGGCGGAATATCTATGGCTACACCTTC. Translating gives CASSLTGRNIYGYTF.